Detailed here is one T cell receptor beta chain. The data are from a study of blood T cell repertoires in COVID-19. Turning to the study itself: T cells, B-cell-depleted T cells, or PBMCs supplied cDNA or gDNA.

V lost 0 bases and J lost 1, with 9 bases in between. Germline CDR1 and CDR2: LNHNV and YYDKDF (reference sequence). The CDR3 is 15 residues long. Original analysis: Amplification of reference gene primers provided the estimated nucleated cell counts. Assay used: immunoSEQ multiplex PCR; TCRdb lists only in-frame clones, some missing. V, J and clone size reflect that table, while D and trimming were determined from the DNA. The profile shows about 200,000 clones, 70% to 90% of them singletons. The origin of this receptor is a man aged 60-69 years with acute or convalescent COVID-19. Input material: peripheral blood. The J gene is TRBJ1-1, the V gene TRBV15; weak D call: TRBD1 (6 bases). The CDR3 region is CATSRDLGQNTEAFF. CDR3 nucleotides: TGTGCCACCAGCAGAGATCTGGGACAGAACACTGAAGCTTTCTTT.